Included here is one TCR beta chain sequence, with context. V lost 9 bases and J lost 1; bases outside the gene matches: 8. This CDR3 is 14 amino acids long. Per germline, CDR1 LNHDA and CDR2 SQIVND (reference sequence). This sample is drawn from a study of blood T cell repertoires in COVID-19. Overall study: Both acute and convalescent COVID-19 samples were obtained from the United States, Italy and Spain. T cells, B-cell-depleted T cells, or PBMCs supplied cDNA or gDNA.

Methods used by the authors: The authors estimated nucleated cell counts from reference gene primer amplification. The table came from immunoSEQ multiplex PCR; TCRdb's copy has only in-frame clones and leaves some out. D and trimming come from the DNA, and the V and J calls and clone size come from that table. The sample comprises about 180,000 clones, about four fifths of which are singletons, and roughly 6.8% rests with the top ten. Sequencing was done on a sample of peripheral blood. The receptor comes from a man in his sixties or seventies with active or convalescent COVID-19. V gene TRBV19 combines with J gene TRBJ1-1, with 7 bases lining up with TRBD1. CDR3 in amino acids: CASLTGAENTEAFF. CDR3 coding DNA: TGTGCCAGCTTAACAGGGGCGGAGAACACTGAAGCTTTCTTT.